A selection of T cell receptor beta chains follows, all from one sample in a study of siplizumab effects on memory and regulatory T cells. Antigens for these TCRs are unknown. This table comes from immunoSEQ multiplex PCR, and its TCRdb copy is limited to in-frame clones, with some not included. The table lists 9,500 to 11,000 clones, about 40% of them singletons. The sample consisted of CFSE-low (dividing) CD8+ T cells sorted from an allogeneic mixed lymphocyte reaction. The receptors shown here come from a human donor in good health; the cells came from an allogeneic mixed lymphocyte reaction. CDR3s include the opening cysteine and the closing phenylalanine or tryptophan. D genes are given only for firm matches. Rows give clone size only sometimes, using once, few, many, or a class for an expanded clone.

D	size	V	J	CDR3
.	.	TRBV4-1	TRBJ1-5	CASSQDLTAYHQPQHF
.	.	TRBV6-5	TRBJ1-2	CASSYSNWGANGYTF
.	medium-sized	TRBV6-4	TRBJ1-6	CASSEAGLESPLHF
.	.	TRBV5-8	TRBJ2-7	CASSLEYEQYF
.	.	TRBV4-1	TRBJ2-1	CASSQVPGAGDEQFF
.	few	TRBV4-1	TRBJ2-3	CASSQQSYLTDTQYF
TRBD2	.	TRBV30	TRBJ2-7	CAWRISGSYEQYF
.	once	TRBV9	TRBJ2-3	CASSVGGASTDTQYF
TRBD2	few	TRBV6-5	TRBJ2-5	CASSGLAGGETQYF
.	.	TRBV7-9	TRBJ2-3	CASSLDPLTDTQYF
.	.	TRBV23-1	TRBJ1-3	CASSQSVGPYTIYF
TRBD1	medium-sized	TRBV12-5	TRBJ1-4	CASGHPGQGDEKLFF
.	.	TRBV11-3	TRBJ2-1	CASSFSWGPVYYNEQFF
TRBD2	.	TRBV15	TRBJ2-7	CATSRVTGTSSYEQYF
.	medium-sized	TRBV6-5	TRBJ2-3	CASSYGSGNTQYF
.	medium-sized	TRBV27	TRBJ1-3	CASSLTGPSGNTIYF
.	few	TRBV19	TRBJ2-1	CASSLGTSYNEQFF
.	once	TRBV5-1	TRBJ2-5	CASSSTLTDSQETQYF
.	.	TRBV9	TRBJ2-7	CASSFRSETGEQYF
.	medium-sized	TRBV13	TRBJ2-2	CASSPDSGGELFF
.	.	TRBV15	TRBJ2-5	CATRPEEGPWETQYF
.	.	TRBV6-5	TRBJ2-1	CASGPYYNEQFF
.	few	TRBV6-5	TRBJ2-7	CASSLGYEQYF
TRBD1	.	TRBV27	TRBJ2-7	CASSPDRFYYEQYF
TRBD2	.	TRBV19	TRBJ2-3	CASSRLAGYTDTQYF
.	.	TRBV6-5	TRBJ2-7	CASSYLAGPYEQYF
TRBD1	few	TRBV7-3	TRBJ2-7	CASSPGTGSYEQYF
.	.	TRBV6-4	TRBJ1-6	CASSYGGGSEYNSPLHF
.	.	TRBV5-1	TRBJ2-7	CASSLSGYAYEQYF
.	.	TRBV4-1	TRBJ2-2	CASSQAQAGDTGELFF
.	large	TRBV30	TRBJ1-2	CAWSKGHLYGYTF
TRBD2	few	TRBV19	TRBJ2-5	CASTSSGGWQETQYF
TRBD1	.	TRBV19	TRBJ1-5	CASSTGTGSFLNQPQHF
TRBD2	medium-sized	TRBV27	TRBJ2-7	CASSRGGVVEQYF
TRBD1	few	TRBV27	TRBJ2-3	CASSADRGLSDTQYF
.	.	TRBV9	TRBJ2-1	CASSVAGISYNEQFF
.	medium-sized	TRBV4-3	TRBJ1-3	CASSQGTASGNTIYF
.	.	TRBV5-6	TRBJ2-3	CASTGLTDTQYF
.	many	TRBV9	TRBJ2-3	CASSVTGAADTQYF
.	.	TRBV7-6	TRBJ2-7	CASSPGSGGISYEQYF
.	many	TRBV27	TRBJ2-2	CASSLIRFQGGELFF
TRBD2	once	TRBV4-3	TRBJ2-7	CASSQGVAGSYEQYF
TRBD2	medium-sized	TRBV11-2	TRBJ2-7	CASSWGLVYEQYF